The T cell receptor (beta chain) described here comes from a study of blood T cells in healthy people across ages. CDR1 is SGDLS and CDR2 is YYNGEE in the germline V gene. The CDR3 is 17 amino acids. Trimming stripped 0 bases from V and 1 base from J, with 16 bases between. A second 7 to 11 cycle PCR used barcoded and J-beta primers. One entry per CDR3 protein, called by TCRdb with MiXCR from the 5' RACE reads. The data show 1.5 million to 2 million distinct CDR3 sequences, roughly a third seen once. This sequence was found in a woman in her 30s in good health. Material: blood. V is TRBV9 and J is TRBJ2-5, with D perhaps matching TRBD1 (5 bases). The CDR3 bases are TGTGCCAGCAGCGTAGGAGCAATGAAAGGGGTCCAAGAGACCCAGTACTTC. Translated: CASSVGAMKGVQETQYF.